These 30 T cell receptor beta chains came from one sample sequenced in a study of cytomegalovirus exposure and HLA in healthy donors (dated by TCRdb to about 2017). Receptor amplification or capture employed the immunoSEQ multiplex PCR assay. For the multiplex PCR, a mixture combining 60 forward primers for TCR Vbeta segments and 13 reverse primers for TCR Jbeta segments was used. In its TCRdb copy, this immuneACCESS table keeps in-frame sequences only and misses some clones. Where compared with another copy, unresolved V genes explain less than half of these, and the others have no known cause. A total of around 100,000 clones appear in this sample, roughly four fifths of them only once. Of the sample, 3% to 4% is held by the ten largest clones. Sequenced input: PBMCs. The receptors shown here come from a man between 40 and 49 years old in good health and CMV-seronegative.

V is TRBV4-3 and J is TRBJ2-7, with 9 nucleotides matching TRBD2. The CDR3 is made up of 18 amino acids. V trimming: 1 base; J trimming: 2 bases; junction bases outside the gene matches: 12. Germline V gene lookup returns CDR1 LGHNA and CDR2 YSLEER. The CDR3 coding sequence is TGCGCCAGCAGCCAAGGTGGGATTAGCGGGGGAACTACCTACGAGCAGTACTTC. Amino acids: CASSQGGISGGTTYEQYF.

The CDR3 sequence is CAISGDRGGEQYF. The CDR3 DNA reads TGTGCCATCAGTGGGGACAGGGGTGGCGAGCAGTACTTC. The V and J genes are TRBV10-3 and TRBJ2-7; 10 nucleotides match TRBD1. Trimming at V came to 4 bases and at J to 6 bases, leaving 3 bases not matched to a gene. The CDR3 is 13 amino acids. Germline V gives CDR1 ENHRY, CDR2 SYGVKD.

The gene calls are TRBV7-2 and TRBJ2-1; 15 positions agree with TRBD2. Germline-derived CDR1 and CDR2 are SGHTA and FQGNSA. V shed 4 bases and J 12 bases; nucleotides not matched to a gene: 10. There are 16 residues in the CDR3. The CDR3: CASSSGRTSGGAVQFF. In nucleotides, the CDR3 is TGTGCCAGCAGCTCGGGCCGGACTAGCGGGGGGGCGGTGCAGTTCTTC.

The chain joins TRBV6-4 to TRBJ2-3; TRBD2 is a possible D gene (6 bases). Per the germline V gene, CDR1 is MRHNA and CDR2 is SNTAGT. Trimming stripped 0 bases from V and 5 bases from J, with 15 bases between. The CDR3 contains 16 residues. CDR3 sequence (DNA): TGTGCCAGCAGTGACTCGAATGGGGGGACCCTAGATACGCAGTATTTT. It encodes CASSDSNGGTLDTQYF.

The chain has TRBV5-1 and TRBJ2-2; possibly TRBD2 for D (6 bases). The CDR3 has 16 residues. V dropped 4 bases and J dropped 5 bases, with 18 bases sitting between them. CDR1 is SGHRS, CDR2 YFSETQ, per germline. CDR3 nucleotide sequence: TGCGCCAGCAGCCCCCCCGTGGGGGGTGGAACCGGGGAGCTGTTTTTT. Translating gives CASSPPVGGGTGELFF.

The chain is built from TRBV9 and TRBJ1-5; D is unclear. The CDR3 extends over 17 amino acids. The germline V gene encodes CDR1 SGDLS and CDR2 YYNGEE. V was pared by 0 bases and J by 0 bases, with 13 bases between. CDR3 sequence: CASSVVGRGYSNQPQHF. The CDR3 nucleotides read TGTGCCAGCAGCGTAGTGGGGAGAGGGTATAGCAATCAGCCCCAGCATTTT.

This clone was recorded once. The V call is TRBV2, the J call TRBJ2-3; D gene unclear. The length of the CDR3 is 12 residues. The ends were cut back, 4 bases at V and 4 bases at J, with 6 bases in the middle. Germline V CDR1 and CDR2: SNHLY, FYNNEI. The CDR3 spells CASSGLSDTQYF. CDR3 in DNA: TGTGCCAGCAGTGGACTGTCAGATACGCAGTATTTT. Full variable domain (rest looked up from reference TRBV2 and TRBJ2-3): EPEVTQTPSHQVTQMGQEVILRCVPISNHLYFYWYRQILGQKVEFLVSFYNNEISEKSEIFDDQFSVERPDGSNFTLKIRSTKLEDSAMYFCASSGLSDTQYFGPGTRLTVL.

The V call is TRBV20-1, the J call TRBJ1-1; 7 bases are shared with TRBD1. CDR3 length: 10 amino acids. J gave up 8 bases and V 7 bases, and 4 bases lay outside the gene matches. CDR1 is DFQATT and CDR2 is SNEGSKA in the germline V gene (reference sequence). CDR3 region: CSVNRGEAFF. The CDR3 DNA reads TGCAGTGTTAACAGGGGAGAAGCTTTCTTT.

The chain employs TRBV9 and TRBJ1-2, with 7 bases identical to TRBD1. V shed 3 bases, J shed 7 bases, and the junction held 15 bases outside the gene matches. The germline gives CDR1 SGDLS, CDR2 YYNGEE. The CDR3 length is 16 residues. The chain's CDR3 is CASSGTGKGLFSGYTF. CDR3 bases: TGTGCCAGCAGCGGGACAGGCAAAGGGTTATTCAGTGGCTACACCTTC.

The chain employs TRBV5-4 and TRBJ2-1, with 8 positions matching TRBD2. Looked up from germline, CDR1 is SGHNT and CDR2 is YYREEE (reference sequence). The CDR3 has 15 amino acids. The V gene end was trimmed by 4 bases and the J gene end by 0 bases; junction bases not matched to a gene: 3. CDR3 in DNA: TGTGCCAGCAGCCCCGGGACTAGCTCCTACAATGAGCAGTTCTTC. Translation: CASSPGTSSYNEQFF.

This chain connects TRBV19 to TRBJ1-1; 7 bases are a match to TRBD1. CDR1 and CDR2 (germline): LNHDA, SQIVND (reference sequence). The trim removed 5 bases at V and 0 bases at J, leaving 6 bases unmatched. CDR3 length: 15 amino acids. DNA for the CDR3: TGTGCCAGTAGTTCCCGGACAGGCGTGAACACTGAAGCTTTCTTT. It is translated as CASSSRTGVNTEAFF.

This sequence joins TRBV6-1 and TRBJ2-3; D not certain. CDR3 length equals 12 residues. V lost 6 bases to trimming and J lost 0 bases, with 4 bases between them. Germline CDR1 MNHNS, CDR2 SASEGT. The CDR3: CASSPSTDTQYF. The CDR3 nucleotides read TGTGCCAGCAGCCCTAGCACAGATACGCAGTATTTT.

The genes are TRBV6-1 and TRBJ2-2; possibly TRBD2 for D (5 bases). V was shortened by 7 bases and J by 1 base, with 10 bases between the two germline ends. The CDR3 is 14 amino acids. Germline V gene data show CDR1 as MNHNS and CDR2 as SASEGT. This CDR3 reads CASTRTGNTGELFF. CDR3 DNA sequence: TGTGCCAGCACCCGGACTGGGAACACCGGGGAGCTGTTTTTT.

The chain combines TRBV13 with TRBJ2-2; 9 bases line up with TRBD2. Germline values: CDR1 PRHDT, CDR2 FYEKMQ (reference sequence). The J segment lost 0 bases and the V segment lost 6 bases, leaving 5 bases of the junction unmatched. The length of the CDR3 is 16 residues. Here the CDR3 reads CASRLVAGANTGELFF. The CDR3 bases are TGTGCCAGCAGGCTCGTAGCGGGGGCGAACACCGGGGAGCTGTTTTTT.

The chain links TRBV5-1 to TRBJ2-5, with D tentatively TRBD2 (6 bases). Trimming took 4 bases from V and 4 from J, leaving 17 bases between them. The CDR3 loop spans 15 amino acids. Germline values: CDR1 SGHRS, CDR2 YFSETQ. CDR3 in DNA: TGCGCCAGCAGCCCTTGGGGCGGGGATTCAGAGACCCAGTACTTC. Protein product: CASSPWGGDSETQYF.

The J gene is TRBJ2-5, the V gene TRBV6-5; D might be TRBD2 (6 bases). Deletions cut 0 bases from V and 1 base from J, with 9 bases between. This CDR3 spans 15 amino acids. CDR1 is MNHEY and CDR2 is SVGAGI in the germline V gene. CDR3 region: CASSYSLGGQETQYF. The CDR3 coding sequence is TGTGCCAGCAGTTACTCGCTGGGAGGCCAAGAGACCCAGTACTTC.

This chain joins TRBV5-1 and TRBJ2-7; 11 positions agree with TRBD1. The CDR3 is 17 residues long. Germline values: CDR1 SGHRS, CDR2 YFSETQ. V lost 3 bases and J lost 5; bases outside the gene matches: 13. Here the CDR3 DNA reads TGCGCCAGCAGCTCCGCCGGGACAGGGGGGCGCAGGGACGAGCAGTACTTC. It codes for CASSSAGTGGRRDEQYF. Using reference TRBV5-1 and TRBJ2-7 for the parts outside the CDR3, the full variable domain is KAGVTQTPRYLIKTRGQQVTLSCSPISGHRSVSWYQQTPGQGLQFLFEYFSETQRNKGNFPGRFSGRQFSNSRSEMNVSTLELGDSALYLCASSSAGTGGRRDEQYFGPGTRLTVT.

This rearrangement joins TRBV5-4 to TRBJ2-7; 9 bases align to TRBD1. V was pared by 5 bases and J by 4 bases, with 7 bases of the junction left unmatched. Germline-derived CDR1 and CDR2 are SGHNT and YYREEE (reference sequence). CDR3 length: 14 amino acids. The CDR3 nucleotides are TGTGCCAGCAGGCTACAGGGGGCATCATACGAGCAGTACTTC. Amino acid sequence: CASRLQGASYEQYF. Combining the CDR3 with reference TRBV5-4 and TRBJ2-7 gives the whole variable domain ETGVTQSPTHLIKTRGQQVTLRCSSQSGHNTVSWYQQALGQGPQFIFQYYREEENGRGNFPPRFSGLQFPNYSSELNVNALELDDSALYLCASRLQGASYEQYFGPGTRLTVT.

The CDR3 DNA is TGTGCCAGCAGCCAATGGGAGGGGGAGACCCAGTACTTC. Its translation is CASSQWEGETQYF. V and J are TRBV14 and TRBJ2-5; TRBD2 aligns across 7 bases. V shed 2 bases and J 5 bases; nucleotides not matched to a gene: 2. CDR1 is SGHDN, CDR2 FVKESK, per germline. The length of the CDR3 is 13 residues.

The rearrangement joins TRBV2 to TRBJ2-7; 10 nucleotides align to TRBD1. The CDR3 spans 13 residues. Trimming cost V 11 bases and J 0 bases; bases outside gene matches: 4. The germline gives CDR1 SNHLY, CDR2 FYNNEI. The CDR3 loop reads CAGRTGGSYEQYF. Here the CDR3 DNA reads TGTGCCGGTAGGACAGGGGGCTCCTACGAGCAGTACTTC.

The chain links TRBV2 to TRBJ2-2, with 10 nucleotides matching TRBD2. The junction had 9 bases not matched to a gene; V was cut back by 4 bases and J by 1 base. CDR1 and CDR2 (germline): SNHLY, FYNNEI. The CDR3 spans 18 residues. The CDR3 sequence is CASSGSIAGGVNTGELFF. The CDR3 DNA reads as TGTGCCAGCAGTGGATCAATAGCGGGGGGAGTGAACACCGGGGAGCTGTTTTTT.

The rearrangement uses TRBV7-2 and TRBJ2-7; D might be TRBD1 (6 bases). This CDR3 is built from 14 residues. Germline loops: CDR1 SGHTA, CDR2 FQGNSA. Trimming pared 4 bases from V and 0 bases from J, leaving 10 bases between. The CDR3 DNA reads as TGTGCCAGCAGCTACCGGGACAACTCCTACGAGCAGTACTTC. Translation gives CASSYRDNSYEQYF.

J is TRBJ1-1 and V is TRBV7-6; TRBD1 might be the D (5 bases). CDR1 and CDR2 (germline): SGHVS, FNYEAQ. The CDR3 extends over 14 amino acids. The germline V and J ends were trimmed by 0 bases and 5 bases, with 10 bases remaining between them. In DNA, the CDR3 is TGTGCCAGCAGCTTAGCTGGGGGGACTACTGAAGCTTTCTTT. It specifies CASSLAGGTTEAFF.

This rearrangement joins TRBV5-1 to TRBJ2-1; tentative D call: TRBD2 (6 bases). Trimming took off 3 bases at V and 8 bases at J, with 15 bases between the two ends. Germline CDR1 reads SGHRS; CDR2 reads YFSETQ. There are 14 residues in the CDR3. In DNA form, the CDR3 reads TGCGCCAGCAGCTGGGGAGGACGCGGGGATGAGCAGTTCTTC. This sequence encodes CASSWGGRGDEQFF.

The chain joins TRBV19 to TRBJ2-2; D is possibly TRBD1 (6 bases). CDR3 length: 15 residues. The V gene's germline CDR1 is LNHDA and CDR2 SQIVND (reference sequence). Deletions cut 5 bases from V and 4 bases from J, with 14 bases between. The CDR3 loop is CASSVQGTGTGELFF. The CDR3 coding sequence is TGTGCCAGTAGTGTACAGGGCACGGGCACCGGGGAGCTGTTTTTT.

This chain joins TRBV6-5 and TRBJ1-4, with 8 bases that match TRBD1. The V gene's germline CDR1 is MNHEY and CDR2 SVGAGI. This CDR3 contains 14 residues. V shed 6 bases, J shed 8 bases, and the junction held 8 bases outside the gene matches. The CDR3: CASSRQGTREKLFF. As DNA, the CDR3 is TGTGCCAGCAGCCGACAGGGGACGCGGGAAAAACTGTTTTTT.

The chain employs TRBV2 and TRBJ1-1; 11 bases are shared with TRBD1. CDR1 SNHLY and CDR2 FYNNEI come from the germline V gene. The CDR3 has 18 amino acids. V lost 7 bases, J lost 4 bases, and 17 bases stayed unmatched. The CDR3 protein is CASKRTGGGVGRVTEAFF. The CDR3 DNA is TGTGCCAGCAAAAGGACAGGGGGCGGAGTCGGGCGTGTCACTGAAGCTTTCTTT.

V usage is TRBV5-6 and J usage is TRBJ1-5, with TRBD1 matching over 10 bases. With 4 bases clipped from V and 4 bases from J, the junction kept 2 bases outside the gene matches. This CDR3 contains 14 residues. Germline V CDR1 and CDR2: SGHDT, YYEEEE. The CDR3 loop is CASSQGQGNQPQHF. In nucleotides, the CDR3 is TGTGCCAGCAGCCAGGGACAGGGGAATCAGCCCCAGCATTTT.

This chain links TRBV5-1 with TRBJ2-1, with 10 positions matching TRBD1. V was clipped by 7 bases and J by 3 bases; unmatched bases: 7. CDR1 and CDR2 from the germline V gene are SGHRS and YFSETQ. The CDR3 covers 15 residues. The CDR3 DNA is TGCGCCAGCGCCGCCAGGACAGGGGGCTACAATGAGCAGTTCTTC. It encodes CASAARTGGYNEQFF.

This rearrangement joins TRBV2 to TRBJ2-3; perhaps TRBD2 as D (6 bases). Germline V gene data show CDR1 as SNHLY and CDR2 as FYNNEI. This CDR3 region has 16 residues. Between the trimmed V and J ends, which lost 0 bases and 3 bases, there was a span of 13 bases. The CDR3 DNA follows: TGTGCCAGCAGTGAAGCGCGGGCGGGGATAACAGATACGCAGTATTTT. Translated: CASSEARAGITDTQYF.